What follows is one TCR beta chain and its context. Its antigen is not identified. Every TCR beta cDNA library bore unique molecular identifiers. MiXCR was run by TCRdb on the PCR reads, yielding one entry per CDR3 protein. Among roughly 160,000 distinct CDR3 sequences, about 36% were seen once, and the ten largest hold over 25%. These data belong to a study of post-analysis software for immune sequencing data. Study in general: Courses of disease covered relapsing-remitting, secondary progressive and progressive-relapsing multiple sclerosis.

CDR1 and CDR2 from the germline V gene are SGHDN and FVKESK. V was pared by 1 base and J by 2 bases, with 15 bases between. The CDR3 covers 17 residues. Findings and limits, study-wide: Normalized Chao1 diversity in multiple sclerosis patients fell significantly below that of controls. Patients had higher frequencies than controls of a handful of TRBV segments, including TRBV5-6, TRBV5-1 and TRBV20-1. Samples made in the same batch grouped tightly together by F measure.

This clonotype was obtained from a girl aged 10 to 17 with multiple sclerosis. The chain is built from TRBV14 and TRBJ2-1, with D unresolved. The starting material was blood, obtained after autologous hematopoietic stem cell transplantation. The CDR3 DNA reads as TGTGCCAGCAGCCAAGGATACAGAAGCAAACCCTACAATGAGCAGTTCTTC. As protein: CASSQGYRSKPYNEQFF.